This TCR beta chain was retrieved from a study of response to subunit inactivated influenza vaccine. TCRdb redid the calling of the RT-PCR reads with MiXCR, one entry per CDR3 protein. The table has around 320,000 distinct CDR3 sequences, approximately 23% seen once; the top ten hold approximately 10%. Study-wide results and limits: That few new T cells are recruited by each seasonal influenza vaccination was the authors' suggestion.

This clonotype was detected ten times or more. Its specificity is unknown. The CDR3 length is 17 residues. Per the germline V gene, CDR1 is LGHNA and CDR2 is YSLEER. V lost 0 bases, J lost 1 base, and 13 bases lay in between. Here the sequenced sample was PBMCs from blood, taken about 20 months after vaccination. This TCR was recovered from a man aged 50-75 years who received an inactivated influenza vaccine. The chain joins TRBV4-3 to TRBJ1-3; unclear D gene. CDR3: CASSQDQPEPSGNTIYF. CDR3 sequence (DNA): TGCGCCAGCAGCCAAGATCAGCCAGAGCCTTCTGGAAACACCATATATTTT.